This T cell receptor (beta chain) emerged from a study of blood T cell repertoires in COVID-19. Authors' methods: Using reference gene primer amplification, nucleated cell counts were estimated. Using immunoSEQ multiplex PCR, the repertoire was profiled, and TCRdb retains in-frame clones only, with some absent. The DNA gave D and trimming, while V, J and clone size come from that table. Of 95,000 to 120,000 clones detected, roughly 80% appear once; the ten largest clones hold around 1.5%. Germline CDR1 and CDR2: SGHDT and YYEEEE. This CDR3 has 16 amino acids. V was pared by 2 bases and J by 0 bases, with 7 bases of the junction left unmatched.

Sequenced input: peripheral blood. This receptor was identified in a man between 45 and 60 years old with acute or convalescent COVID-19. The rearrangement links TRBV5-6 to TRBJ1-1, with TRBD1 matching over 7 bases. CDR3 nucleotide sequence: TGTGCCAGCAGCTTCTTAGACAGGGCCATGAACACTGAAGCTTTCTTT. Its protein is CASSFLDRAMNTEAFF.